Each of the 12 T cell receptor beta chains below was sequenced from the same sample in a study of blood T cells in healthy people across ages. Together with a sample-barcoded 5' primer, a J-beta primer mix was included in a second PCR lasting roughly 6 to 12 cycles. A single record per CDR3 protein comes from TCRdb applying MiXCR to the 5' RACE reads. The sample consists of about 580,000 distinct CDR3 sequences, roughly 43% of them appearing once. The sample taken for sequencing was blood. All receptors come from a man older than 75 in good health.

Notes on this clonotype: Possible read error: a much larger clone is one base away. V usage is TRBV7-9 and J usage is TRBJ2-1; TRBD2 matches 7 bases. Germline values: CDR1 SEHNR, CDR2 FQNEAQ (reference sequence). The CDR3 has 14 residues. In DNA, the CDR3 is TGTGTCAGCAGCAAAGGCGGGAGTAGGAATGAGCAGTTCTTC. It specifies CVSSKGGSRNEQFF.

This clonotype was seen only a few times. This chain joins TRBV7-9 and TRBJ2-6; a weak D match, TRBD2 (5 bases). The CDR3 totals 17 residues. Germline V gene data show CDR1 as SEHNR and CDR2 as FQNEAQ (reference sequence). V shed 2 bases and J shed 0 bases, with 11 bases lying between them. This CDR3 is CASSLPPRDSGANVLTF. The CDR3 DNA reads as TGTGCCAGCAGCTTACCTCCTCGGGACTCTGGGGCCAACGTCCTGACTTTC. The variable domain in full, completed from reference TRBV7-9 and TRBJ2-6, reads DTGVSQNPRHKITKRGQNVTFRCDPISEHNRLYWYRQTLGQGPEFLTYFQNEAQLEKSRLLSDRFSAERPKGSFSTLEIQRTEQGDSAMYLCASSLPPRDSGANVLTFGAGSRLTVL.

This chain joins TRBV10-3 and TRBJ2-7; TRBD2 agrees at 10 bases. After removal of 4 bases from V and 5 bases from J, the junction contained 8 bases not matched to a gene. In germline, CDR1 is ENHRY, CDR2 SYGVKD. The CDR3 loop spans 15 amino acids. CDR3 sequence reads: CAISASGRVYHEQYF. In DNA, the CDR3 is TGTGCCATCAGTGCCAGCGGGAGGGTTTACCACGAGCAGTACTTC.

The chain recombines TRBV4-2 with TRBJ1-2; the D gene is possibly TRBD1 (5 bases). The germline CDR1 and CDR2 sequences are LGHNA and YNFKEQ. The V and J ends lost 0 bases and 8 bases respectively, with 13 bases between them. The CDR3 runs 14 residues. CDR3 nucleotides: TGTGCCAGCAGCCAAGATAGTAATAGGGACGGCTACACCTTC. It is translated as CASSQDSNRDGYTF.

The rearrangement joins TRBV4-1 to TRBJ1-5; D is possibly TRBD1 (6 bases). The germline V gene has CDR1 MGHRA and CDR2 YSYEKL. CDR3 length equals 16 residues. The V gene lost 0 bases and the J gene lost 5 bases, with 14 bases spanning the gap. CDR3 bases: TGCGCCAGCAGCCAAGAGAACCCCAGGGGCGATCAGCCCCAGCATTTT. It encodes CASSQENPRGDQPQHF.

The V and J genes are TRBV18 and TRBJ2-7, with TRBD1 as a possible D gene (6 bases). Trimming removed 1 base at V and 0 bases at J, with 13 bases between. Looked up from germline, CDR1 is KGHSH and CDR2 is LQKENI. The CDR3 runs to 16 residues. The CDR3 here is CASSPRTDSSSYEQYF. DNA of the CDR3: TGTGCCAGCTCACCACGGACAGACTCGAGCTCCTACGAGCAGTACTTC.

This clonotype was detected a few times. CDR3 region: CASSLTPTTNEKLFF. The CDR3 bases are TGCGCCAGCAGCTTGACTCCAACAACTAATGAAAAACTGTTTTTT. The chain recombines TRBV5-1 with TRBJ1-4; D call uncertain. The CDR3 covers 15 residues. The V end lost 1 base, the J end lost 0 bases, and 7 bases lay between the germline ends. Germline V CDR1 and CDR2: SGHRS, YFSETQ.

The chain employs TRBV7-9 and TRBJ1-5; perhaps TRBD1 as D (5 bases). Trimming stripped 4 bases from V and 6 bases from J, with 10 bases between. This CDR3 is built from 13 residues. The V gene's germline CDR1 is SEHNR and CDR2 FQNEAQ (reference sequence). The CDR3 sequence is CASSWDQGQPQHF. Written as DNA, the CDR3 is TGTGCCAGCAGCTGGGATCAGGGTCAGCCCCAGCATTTT.

With respect to this clonotype: This may arise from a read error, as a much more abundant clone is one base away. The chain carries TRBV6-5 and TRBJ2-1; D is unresolved. CDR1 and CDR2 from the germline V gene are MNHEY and SVGAGI. CDR3 length: 15 residues. Trimming stripped 4 bases from V and 1 base from J, with 11 bases between. CDR3 in amino acids: CASSWAARSYNEQFF. Here the CDR3 DNA reads TGTGCCAGCAGTTGGGCTGCCCGTTCCTACAATGAGCAGTTCTTC.

At least ten counts were recorded for this clonotype. The rearrangement links TRBV6-6 to TRBJ2-7; D gene unclear. Trimming took 0 bases from V and 5 from J, leaving 11 bases between them. This CDR3 comprises 14 residues. Germline CDR1 MNHNY, CDR2 SVGAGI (reference sequence). The DNA for the CDR3 is TGTGCCAGCAGTTACTCCCGAAACGGAAACGAGCAGTACTTC. Translation gives CASSYSRNGNEQYF.

The V call is TRBV21-1, the J call TRBJ2-7; the table's D call TRBD1 went unverified against the DNA. TRBV21-1 is a documented pseudogene. The CDR3 is 16 residues long. Here the CDR3 reads CASSKFRGQGADEQYF. The CDR3 coding sequence is TGTGCCAGCAGCAAGTTTCGGGGACAGGGGGCCGACGAGCAGTACTTC.

The rearrangement uses TRBV25-1 and TRBJ1-2; maybe TRBD1 (6 bases). Per the germline V gene, CDR1 is MGHDK and CDR2 is SYGVNS. Trimming took off 6 bases at V and 4 bases at J, with 9 bases between the two ends. The CDR3 contains 12 residues. The CDR3 DNA reads as TGTGCCAGCAGAACAGGGACCTATGGCTACACCTTC. It translates to CASRTGTYGYTF.